This T cell receptor (beta chain) is drawn from a study of CD8 T cells in Susac syndrome. The RNA input was roughly 0.45 to 1 ug, and it was reverse transcribed with random hexamers. Using its own MiXCR run on the immunoSEQ multiplex PCR reads, TCRdb lists one record per CDR3 protein. The table shows about 190,000 distinct CDR3 sequences, with 91% occurring only once. Deletions cut 5 bases from V and 1 base from J, with 18 bases between. Germline assignment: CDR1 SEHNR and CDR2 FQNEAQ (reference sequence). This CDR3 has 16 residues. This clonotype was seen a single time. This rearrangement joins TRBV7-9 to TRBJ2-7; D possibly corresponds to TRBD1 (5 bases). Sequencing used CD4+ T cells from PBMCs. The receptor's source is a human donor with Susac syndrome. CDR3: CASSPRGRAGSYEQYF. The CDR3 nucleotides read TGTGCCAGCAGCCCGAGAGGCAGGGCTGGGTCCTACGAGCAGTACTTC.